This TCR beta chain was sequenced during a study of shared clonotypes between healthy human individuals. TCRdb keeps only in-frame clones here, not all; method: immunoSEQ multiplex PCR. The sample records about 2.1 million clones, 85% to 95% being singletons. CD45RO-negative cells were positively selected for CCR7, leaving out terminally differentiated effector memory CD45RA+ cells. Germline CDR1 reads SGHDN; CDR2 reads FVKESK. There are 14 residues in the CDR3. V lost 4 bases, J lost 0 bases, and 9 bases lay in between. Comment on this clone: Antigen unknown.

Regarding the study as a whole: Naive CD4 clonotype sharing across several donors was 4% to 5.5%.

The rearrangement uses TRBV14 and TRBJ1-1; a weak D match, TRBD1 (5 bases). The sample comprised naive CD8+ T cells from PBMCs. The sequence came from a man aged 18-30 years in good health. Some clones in this sample may be carry-over from other donors' samples. CDR3 loop: CASSLNRMNTEAFF. DNA of the CDR3: TGTGCCAGCAGCCTCAACAGGATGAACACTGAAGCTTTCTTT.